These 24 T cell receptor beta chains originate from one sample sequenced in a study of blood T cell repertoires in COVID-19. Assay: immunoSEQ multiplex PCR; the TCRdb copy retains only in-frame clones and omits some. The sample holds about 100,000 clones, more than 70% seen once. Specimen: peripheral blood. These receptors all stem from a human donor in a cohort sampled during active COVID-19.

The chain uses TRBV19 and TRBJ2-7; the D gene is possibly TRBD1 (6 bases). CDR1 and CDR2 from the germline V gene are LNHDA and SQIVND (reference sequence). The CDR3 contains 14 residues. Trimming removed 9 bases at V and 1 base at J, with 16 bases between. DNA of the CDR3: TGTGCCAGATTCAGGGGTTATAATTCCTACGAGCAGTACTTC. This encodes CARFRGYNSYEQYF.

The rearrangement links TRBV7-3 to TRBJ2-1; D might be TRBD2 (5 bases). The CDR3 spans 14 residues. Germline V gene sequence: CDR1 SGHTA, CDR2 FQGTGA. The V gene lost 2 bases and the J gene lost 4 bases, with 9 bases spanning the gap. As DNA, the CDR3 is TGTGCCAGCAGCTTACTAGGGAGATACAATGAGCAGTTCTTC. Translating gives CASSLLGRYNEQFF. The whole variable domain, remainder taken from reference TRBV7-3 and TRBJ2-1, is GAGVSQTPSNKVTEKGKYVELRCDPISGHTALYWYRQSLGQGPEFLIYFQGTGAADDSGLPNDRFFAVRPEGSVSTLKIQRTERGDSAVYLCASSLLGRYNEQFFGPGTRLTVL.

This clone was observed a handful of times. The chain links TRBV7-9 to TRBJ2-7, with 8 bases matching TRBD2. Trimming at V came to 5 bases and at J to 3 bases, leaving 3 bases not matched to a gene. This CDR3 comprises 13 residues. Germline V gene lookup returns CDR1 SEHNR and CDR2 FQNEAQ (reference sequence). The CDR3 loop is CASSPSGSYEQYF. CDR3 sequence (DNA): TGTGCCAGCAGCCCCAGCGGGAGCTACGAGCAGTACTTC.

V is TRBV28 and J is TRBJ1-3; TRBD1 aligns across 8 bases. Trimming at V came to 3 bases and at J to 0 bases, leaving 7 bases not matched to a gene. Germline V gene data show CDR1 as MDHEN and CDR2 as SYDVKM. CDR3 length equals 17 residues. The CDR3 DNA follows: TGTGCCAGCAGTTTCCCGGGACAGGTCTTCTCTGGAAACACCATATATTTT. This translates into CASSFPGQVFSGNTIYF.

This chain uses TRBV2 with TRBJ2-3; 7 nucleotides match TRBD2. Unmatched junction bases numbered 12, after V lost 5 bases and J lost 4 bases. The V gene's germline CDR1 is SNHLY and CDR2 FYNNEI. The CDR3 has 16 residues. CDR3 in DNA: TGTGCCAGCAGTAGGAGGGGTAGCGGGCTGTCAGATACGCAGTATTTT. Residues: CASSRRGSGLSDTQYF.

This chain joins TRBV6-5 and TRBJ2-5, with D possibly being TRBD1 (6 bases). V dropped 5 bases and J dropped 9 bases, with 19 bases sitting between them. CDR1 is MNHEY, CDR2 SVGAGI, per germline. This CDR3 spans 14 amino acids. The CDR3 here is CASSQGTLSEAQYF. In DNA form, the CDR3 reads TGTGCCAGCAGTCAGGGGACACTGAGTGAGGCCCAGTACTTC.

The chain links TRBV6-1 to TRBJ2-5; D might be TRBD1 (6 bases). The V end lost 1 base, the J end lost 0 bases, and 12 bases lay between the germline ends. Germline CDR1 reads MNHNS; CDR2 reads SASEGT. The CDR3 spans 16 residues. The CDR3 DNA is TGTGCCAGCAGTGAAGATCAGGGGCAGTACCAAGAGACCCAGTACTTC. Translating it yields CASSEDQGQYQETQYF.

This chain connects TRBV7-2 to TRBJ1-1; D remains ambiguous. Between the trimmed V and J ends, which lost 2 bases and 2 bases, there was a span of 9 bases. Germline CDR1 is SGHTA and CDR2 is FQGNSA. This CDR3 spans 14 amino acids. CDR3 sequence: CASSLFPENTEAFF. CDR3 bases: TGTGCCAGCAGCTTATTCCCAGAAAACACTGAAGCTTTCTTT. The whole variable domain, filled in from reference TRBV7-2 and TRBJ1-1, reads GAGVSQSPSNKVTEKGKDVELRCDPISGHTALYWYRQSLGQGLEFLIYFQGNSAPDKSGLPSDRFSAERTGGSVSTLTIQRTQQEDSAVYLCASSLFPENTEAFFGQGTRLTVV.

This chain links TRBV5-1 with TRBJ1-5; 8 bases are a match to TRBD1. V shed 4 bases and J 2 bases; nucleotides not matched to a gene: 2. The CDR3 is made up of 14 amino acids. CDR1 is SGHRS, CDR2 YFSETQ, per germline. CDR3 amino acids: CASSPDRGNQPQHF. Here the CDR3 DNA reads TGCGCCAGCAGCCCGGACAGGGGCAATCAGCCCCAGCATTTT.

This rearrangement joins TRBV7-8 to TRBJ2-4, with TRBD2 matching 8 bases. Per the germline V gene, CDR1 is SGHVS and CDR2 is FQNEAQ. V lost 9 bases and J lost 13; bases outside the gene matches: 8. CDR3 length equals 11 residues. CDR3 protein: CASAGGAHQYF. CDR3 bases: TGTGCCAGTGCGGGGGGAGCCCACCAGTACTTC.

The V gene is TRBV13, the J gene TRBJ1-2, with D possibly matching TRBD1 (6 bases). Trimming removed 4 bases from V and 0 bases from J, with 12 bases in between. Germline values: CDR1 PRHDT, CDR2 FYEKMQ (reference sequence). The CDR3 totals 15 residues. The CDR3: CASSSYREANYGYTF. The CDR3 coding sequence is TGTGCCAGCAGCTCCTACAGGGAAGCTAACTATGGCTACACCTTC.

The V and J genes are TRBV27 and TRBJ1-4; no definite D call. Germline V lookup: CDR1 MNHEY, CDR2 SMNVEV (reference sequence). This CDR3 is 15 amino acids long. Trimming removed 1 base from V and 3 bases from J, with 9 bases in between. CDR3 DNA sequence: TGTGCCAGCAGTTTATATGGGGAGGCTAATGAAAAACTGTTTTTT. It translates to CASSLYGEANEKLFF.

Notes on this clone: The junction differs from germline at one of its ends, possibly a read error. The genes are TRBV4-3 and TRBJ1-2; D not certain. The germline V gene encodes CDR1 LGHNA and CDR2 YSLEER. The CDR3 runs to 14 residues. CDR3 in DNA: TGCGCCAGCAGCCAAGATTTTGCGGACTACGGCTACACCTTC. Its protein is CASSQDFADYGYTF.

The chain carries TRBV10-3 and TRBJ1-1; no clear D gene. V was shortened by 2 bases and J by 3 bases, with 10 bases between the two germline ends. Germline V CDR1 and CDR2: ENHRY, SYGVKD. The CDR3 consists of 14 residues. Written as DNA, the CDR3 is TGTGCCATCAGTGAGACTGTCGGGGACACTGAAGCTTTCTTT. Translation gives CAISETVGDTEAFF.

The rearrangement links TRBV4-3 to TRBJ1-2, with D tentatively TRBD1 (6 bases). The ends were cut back, 4 bases at V and 7 bases at J, with 25 bases in the middle. The germline CDR1 and CDR2 sequences are LGHNA and YSLEER. The CDR3 covers 17 residues. The CDR3 nucleotides are TGCGCCAGCAGCCCAGTCGAGGGGACGATAACAGGGTCTGGCTACACCTTC. This sequence encodes CASSPVEGTITGSGYTF.

V usage is TRBV5-1 and J usage is TRBJ2-2; D may be TRBD1 (5 bases). This CDR3 region has 15 residues. V dropped 1 base and J dropped 5 bases, with 12 bases sitting between them. Germline values: CDR1 SGHRS, CDR2 YFSETQ. This chain's CDR3 is CASSLNPGLTGELFF. CDR3 DNA sequence: TGCGCCAGCAGCTTGAATCCAGGGTTGACCGGGGAGCTGTTTTTT. The whole variable domain, remainder taken from reference TRBV5-1 and TRBJ2-2, is KAGVTQTPRYLIKTRGQQVTLSCSPISGHRSVSWYQQTPGQGLQFLFEYFSETQRNKGNFPGRFSGRQFSNSRSEMNVSTLELGDSALYLCASSLNPGLTGELFFGEGSRLTVL.

As for this clone: At one end, the junction sequence differs from germline, possibly due to a read error. In DNA, the CDR3 is TGTGCTAGCAGCTTAGACGGTTTCTCTGGAAACACCATATATTTT. It translates to CASSLDGFSGNTIYF. The chain employs TRBV7-7 and TRBJ1-3; no firm D call. The CDR3 sequence is 15 residues long. Germline-derived CDR1 and CDR2 are SSHAT and FNYEAQ (reference sequence).

V gene TRBV27 combines with J gene TRBJ1-5, with TRBD1 matching over 8 bases. CDR3 length: 17 amino acids. Germline loops: CDR1 MNHEY, CDR2 SMNVEV (reference sequence). V shed 3 bases, J shed 1 base, and the junction held 8 bases outside the gene matches. CDR3 sequence (DNA): TGTGCCAGCAGTTTGCGCAAGGACAGGGTAAGCAATCAGCCCCAGCATTTT. Translating gives CASSLRKDRVSNQPQHF.

J is TRBJ1-4 and V is TRBV11-2; D is unclear. Trimming removed 5 bases at V and 0 bases at J, with 7 bases between. Germline CDR1 is SGHAT and CDR2 is FQNNGV. CDR3 length: 14 amino acids. The CDR3 loop reads CASSPPATNEKLFF. CDR3 DNA sequence: TGTGCCAGCAGCCCCCCCGCAACTAATGAAAAACTGTTTTTT.

V usage is TRBV6-6 and J usage is TRBJ2-5; maybe TRBD1 (6 bases). V was clipped by 2 bases and J by 4 bases, with 8 bases between them. Germline V gives CDR1 MNHNY, CDR2 SVGAGI (reference sequence). CDR3 size: 13 residues. The CDR3 DNA follows: TGTGCCAGCAGTTACCGCAGGGGAGAGACCCAGTACTTC. It is translated as CASSYRRGETQYF.

CDR3: CASRGENRGVGGYLAEAFF. The CDR3 DNA reads TGCGCCAGCAGAGGGGAGAACAGGGGAGTCGGGGGCTATCTAGCTGAAGCTTTCTTT. V and J are TRBV5-1 and TRBJ1-1; 7 bases map to TRBD1. The germline V gene has CDR1 SGHRS and CDR2 YFSETQ. The CDR3 extends over 19 amino acids. The V and J ends lost 5 bases and 6 bases, in that order; junction bases with no gene match: 25.

The chain combines TRBV11-2 with TRBJ2-7, with D unclear. The CDR3 sequence is 14 residues long. CDR1 SGHAT and CDR2 FQNNGV come from the germline V gene. Trimming stripped 5 bases from V and 3 bases from J, with 14 bases between. CDR3 sequence reads: CASSENRVGYEQYF. CDR3 sequence (DNA): TGTGCCAGCAGCGAAAACCGGGTGGGCTACGAGCAGTACTTC.

The V gene is TRBV6-1, the J gene TRBJ1-1; weak D call: TRBD1 (5 bases). The CDR3 is made up of 16 amino acids. Trimming took 2 bases from V and 1 from J, leaving 14 bases between them. Germline V gene lookup returns CDR1 MNHNS and CDR2 SASEGT. CDR3 loop: CASSELGGSKNTEAFF. CDR3 sequence (DNA): TGTGCCAGCAGTGAACTGGGGGGGAGTAAGAACACTGAAGCTTTCTTT.

V and J are TRBV6-5 and TRBJ2-7; tentatively, D is TRBD1 (5 bases). V shed 2 bases and J shed 7 bases, with 9 bases lying between them. Germline CDR1 is MNHEY and CDR2 is SVGAGI. The CDR3 has 12 residues. CDR3 sequence: CASSYLDREQYF. In nucleotides, the CDR3 is TGTGCCAGCAGTTACCTTGACAGAGAGCAGTACTTC.